The present entry profiles one TCR beta chain with its context. The antigen remains undetermined. Germline V gene lookup returns CDR1 LNHDA and CDR2 SQIVND (reference sequence). With 7 bases removed from V and 6 bases from J, the gap between germline ends came to 16 bases. CDR3 size: 13 residues. This sample stems from a study of CD8+CD57+ T cells in acquired aplastic anemia. Overall study context: Sorted CD4+ and CD8+ cells gave a mean 3.2 ug DNA, range about 0.19 to 27.4 ug.

Investigators profiled TCR beta VDJ and CDR3 from genomic DNA template. TCRdb used MiXCR to reprocess the reads, holding one entry per CDR3 protein. This table has about 240,000 distinct CDR3 sequences, 40% to 50% appearing once. In patients chosen for sequencing, flow cytometry had shown CD8+CD57+ cell expansion. Patients had not yet gotten any therapy when their blood was taken for sampling. Study-wide results and limits: Patients showed no significant difference from controls in CD8+ Simpson's diversity.

Sequenced material: sorted CD4+, CD8+, or CD8+CD57+ T cells (not recorded which) from PBMCs. This chain links TRBV19 with TRBJ2-7; D may be TRBD1 (6 bases). This clonotype was obtained from a human donor with aplastic anemia. The CDR3 loop is CASKGWGRSEQYF. In DNA, the CDR3 is TGTGCCAGTAAGGGTTGGGGGCGCAGCGAGCAGTACTTC.